The clone carrying this T cell receptor (beta chain) was recorded a few times. The target antigen is unknown. The germline V gene encodes CDR1 MNHNS and CDR2 SASEGT. J lost 0 bases, V lost 5 bases, and 11 bases had no gene match. This CDR3 contains 18 residues. The entry originates in a study of identical twins. Overall study results and limits: Beta out-of-frame twin sharing showed a weaker excess.

MiXCR, applied by TCRdb to the 5' RACE reads, yields one record per CDR3 protein. The sample has over 600,000 distinct CDR3 sequences, approximately 21% seen once. The sample was also linked to a second study, of T cells expressing NK-cell markers.

Source material: PBMCs. The V gene is TRBV6-1, the J gene TRBJ2-1; the match to TRBD2 covers 9 bases. The origin of this receptor is a woman aged 18-29 years in good health. CDR3 in DNA: TGTGCCAGCAGTCGCACCCCTGCTAGCGGGATCTCCTACAATGAGCAGTTCTTC. This gives the protein CASSRTPASGISYNEQFF.